The present TCR beta chain was sequenced within a study of blood T cell repertoires in COVID-19. At the level of the study: Acute and convalescent COVID-19 specimens originated in the United States, Italy and Spain. In each case, the material was cDNA or gDNA derived from T cells, B-cell-depleted T cells, or PBMCs.

V lost 4 bases and J lost 1, with 16 bases in between. CDR1 and CDR2 (germline): SGHTA, FQGNSA. This CDR3 contains 16 residues. Measured with immunoSEQ multiplex PCR; TCRdb has only the in-frame clones, and not every one. The sample carries 230,000 or so clones, roughly 79% recorded once. The TCR originated in a woman of 80 years or more with COVID-19, enrolled during active disease. The sequenced sample was peripheral blood. J is TRBJ1-2 and V is TRBV7-2; D gene unclear. The CDR3 region is CASSSHLSRVNYGYTF. The CDR3 DNA is TGTGCCAGCAGCTCTCATCTGTCACGAGTTAACTATGGCTACACCTTC.